These T cell receptor beta chains were read from a single sample in a study of early T cells in non-severe SARS-CoV-2 infection. TCRdb reprocessed the 5' RACE reads via MiXCR and lists one record per CDR3 protein. Of 80,000 to 100,000 distinct CDR3 sequences listed, approximately 15% are singletons. The specimen sequenced was whole blood. The source of these receptors is an adult who was a healthcare worker with PCR-confirmed SARS-CoV-2 infection or an uninfected control (not recorded which). The CDR3 runs from the conserved cysteine through the conserved F or W. A D gene is named only where the DNA matches it firmly. The size field is filled for only some rows; it gives once, few, many or a size class.

NA	NA	13	TRBV14	TRBJ1-5	CASSLAAYQPQHF	TGTGCCAGCAGCCTGGCCGCCTATCAGCCCCAGCATTTT
NA	few	13	TRBV7-2	TRBJ2-2	CASSLGRPGELFF	TGTGCCAGCAGCTTAGGACGGCCCGGGGAGCTGTTTTTT
NA	NA	11	TRBV7-6	TRBJ2-7	CASSSHYEQYF	TGTGCCAGCAGCTCCCATTACGAGCAGTACTTC
NA	few	14	TRBV9	TRBJ1-4	CASSVVGDGEKLFF	TGTGCCAGCAGCGTAGTAGGGGACGGGGAAAAACTGTTTTTT
NA	many	15	TRBV6-6	TRBJ2-1	CASSLISLSYNEQFF	TGTGCCAGCAGTTTAATTAGTCTCTCCTACAATGAGCAGTTCTTC
NA	NA	14	TRBV6-5	TRBJ2-3	CASSKLGDTDTQYF	TGTGCCAGCAGCAAACTAGGCGACACAGATACGCAGTATTTT
NA	many	14	TRBV6-2/TRBV6-3	TRBJ2-7	CASSYMRTDGEQYF	TGTGCCAGCAGTTACATGCGGACTGATGGGGAGCAGTACTTC
TRBD2	NA	16	TRBV13	TRBJ2-2	CASSMLGLAADGELFF	TGTGCCAGCAGCATGCTGGGACTAGCGGCGGACGGGGAGCTGTTTTTT
NA	few	16	TRBV6-6	TRBJ1-5	CASSFPGEYSNQPQHF	TGTGCCAGCAGTTTCCCGGGGGAGTATAGCAATCAGCCCCAGCATTTT
NA	once	16	TRBV7-9	TRBJ1-2	CASSSGVGSRDRGYTF	TGTGCCAGCAGCTCGGGGGTTGGGTCCCGAGATCGCGGCTACACCTTC
TRBD1	NA	15	TRBV6-2/TRBV6-3	TRBJ2-7	CASTEKHRGSYEQYF	TGTGCCAGCACCGAAAAGCACAGGGGGTCCTACGAGCAGTACTTC
NA	many	14	TRBV6-5	TRBJ2-2	CASSYGGNTGELFF	TGTGCCAGCAGTTACGGGGGGAACACCGGGGAGCTGTTTTTT
NA	NA	12	TRBV9	TRBJ1-1	CASSPAGMGAFF	TGTGCCAGCAGCCCGGCAGGGATGGGAGCTTTCTTT
NA	NA	16	TRBV12-3/TRBV12-4	TRBJ1-4	CASSPRGGSSNEKLFF	TGTGCCAGCAGCCCACGCGGAGGCAGTTCGAATGAAAAACTGTTTTTT
TRBD2	NA	16	TRBV12-3/TRBV12-4	TRBJ2-1	CATNSGGDPSYNEQFF	TGTGCCACCAACAGCGGGGGGGATCCTTCCTACAATGAGCAGTTCTTC
NA	NA	12	TRBV7-9	TRBJ1-1	CASSLKASEAFF	TGTGCCAGCAGCTTAAAGGCATCTGAAGCTTTCTTT
NA	few	18	TRBV7-9	TRBJ2-3	CASSFPRQIHSSTDTQYF	TGTGCCAGCAGCTTTCCTCGACAGATCCATTCTAGCACAGATACGCAGTATTTT
NA	many	15	TRBV7-8	TRBJ1-2	CASSLVPGPNYGYTF	TGTGCCAGCAGCTTGGTGCCAGGACCTAACTATGGCTACACCTTC
TRBD2	many	14	TRBV7-9	TRBJ2-7	CASSSSGGTYEQYF	TGTGCCAGCAGCTCCTCGGGGGGGACATACGAGCAGTACTTC
NA	few	17	TRBV4-3	TRBJ1-6	CASSQTPKRASNSPLHF	TGCGCCAGCAGCCAAACCCCGAAGAGGGCCTCGAATTCACCCCTCCACTTT
TRBD2	NA	16	TRBV9	TRBJ2-7	CASSVGTSGGIYEQYF	TGTGCCAGCAGCGTAGGGACTAGCGGGGGGATTTACGAGCAGTACTTC
NA	few	13	TRBV29-1	TRBJ2-6	CSVLSSGANVLTF	TGCAGCGTACTAAGCTCTGGGGCCAACGTCCTGACTTTC
NA	NA	14	TRBV6-5	TRBJ1-1	CASSYAGVHTEAFF	TGTGCCAGCAGTTACGCCGGGGTCCACACTGAAGCTTTCTTT
TRBD1	many	16	TRBV28	TRBJ2-7	CASSSGTGEGRDEQYF	TGTGCCAGCAGTTCCGGGACAGGGGAAGGAAGGGACGAGCAGTACTTC
TRBD1	few	15	TRBV20-1	TRBJ1-5	CSAVQGVISDQPQHF	TGCAGTGCTGTACAGGGGGTAATAAGCGATCAGCCCCAGCATTTT
NA	few	14	TRBV7-2	TRBJ1-1	CASSPTVGGREAFF	TGTGCCAGCAGCCCCACGGTGGGGGGGCGGGAAGCTTTCTTT